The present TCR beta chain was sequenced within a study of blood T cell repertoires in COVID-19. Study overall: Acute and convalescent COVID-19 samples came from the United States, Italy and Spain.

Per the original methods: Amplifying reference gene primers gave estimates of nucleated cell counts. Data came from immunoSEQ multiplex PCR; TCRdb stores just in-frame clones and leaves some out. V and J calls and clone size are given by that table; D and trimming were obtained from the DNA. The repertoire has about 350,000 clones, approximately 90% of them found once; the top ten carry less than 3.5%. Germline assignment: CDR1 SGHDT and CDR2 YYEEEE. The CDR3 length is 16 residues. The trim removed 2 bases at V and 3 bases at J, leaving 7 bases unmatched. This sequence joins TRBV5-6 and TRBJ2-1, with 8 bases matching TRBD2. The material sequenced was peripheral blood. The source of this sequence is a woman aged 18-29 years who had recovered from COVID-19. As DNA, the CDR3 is TGTGCCAGCAGCTTTAATTTAGCGGGACTCTACAATGAGCAGTTCTTC. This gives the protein CASSFNLAGLYNEQFF. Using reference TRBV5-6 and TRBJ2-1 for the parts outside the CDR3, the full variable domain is DAGVTQSPTHLIKTRGQQVTLRCSPKSGHDTVSWYQQALGQGPQFIFQYYEEEERQRGNFPDRFSGHQFPNYSSELNVNALLLGDSALYLCASSFNLAGLYNEQFFGPGTRLTVL.